This T cell receptor beta chain was documented in a study of CXCR3-negative and CXCR3-positive naive CD8 T cells. UMI-labeled TRB cDNA libraries were prepared by 5' RACE. Reprocessing the 5' RACE reads, TCRdb reports a single entry for every CDR3 protein and omits DNA. The table lists around 160,000 distinct CDR3 sequences. Of note for this clonotype: What it recognizes is unknown.

Study results and limitations: TRB CDR3s of CXCR3-positive naive cells were more hydrophobic than those of CXCR3-negative naive cells.

The sample was naive CXCR3+ CD8+ T cells from blood. This sample's subset: CD45RO-CCR7+CD27+CD95- naive CD8+ T cells expressing CXCR3 (TNR3+). This clonotype was sampled from a human donor in good health. Some clones in this sample may be carry-over from other donors' samples.

This CDR3 is CASSYSARLNTEAFF. The chain uses TRBV6-5 and TRBJ1-1. This CDR3 comprises 15 residues. The germline V gene has CDR1 MNHEY and CDR2 SVGAGI.